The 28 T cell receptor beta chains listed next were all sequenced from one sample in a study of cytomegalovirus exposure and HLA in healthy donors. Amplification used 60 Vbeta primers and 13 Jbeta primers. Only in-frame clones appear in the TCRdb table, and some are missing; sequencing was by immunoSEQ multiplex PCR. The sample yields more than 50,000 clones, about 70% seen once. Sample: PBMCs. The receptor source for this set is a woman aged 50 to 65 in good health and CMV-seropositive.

CDR3 residues: CASSPQSRDRDGYTF. The CDR3 DNA is TGTGCCAGCAGCCCTCAATCCCGGGACAGGGATGGCTACACCTTC. The chain uses TRBV7-2 and TRBJ1-2; 9 positions agree with TRBD1. Looked up from germline, CDR1 is SGHTA and CDR2 is FQGNSA. The CDR3 loop spans 15 amino acids. V lost 5 bases, J lost 6 bases, and 10 bases stayed unmatched.

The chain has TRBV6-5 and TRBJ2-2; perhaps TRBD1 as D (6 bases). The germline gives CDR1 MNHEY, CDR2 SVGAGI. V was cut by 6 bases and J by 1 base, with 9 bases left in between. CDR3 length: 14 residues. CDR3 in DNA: TGTGCCAGCAGACGACAGGTGAACACCGGGGAGCTGTTTTTT. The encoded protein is CASRRQVNTGELFF.

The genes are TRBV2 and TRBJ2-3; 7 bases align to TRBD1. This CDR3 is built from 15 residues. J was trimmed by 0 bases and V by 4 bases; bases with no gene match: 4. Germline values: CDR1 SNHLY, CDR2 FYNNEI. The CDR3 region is CASSAGTASTDTQYF. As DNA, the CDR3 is TGTGCCAGCAGTGCCGGGACAGCTAGCACAGATACGCAGTATTTT.

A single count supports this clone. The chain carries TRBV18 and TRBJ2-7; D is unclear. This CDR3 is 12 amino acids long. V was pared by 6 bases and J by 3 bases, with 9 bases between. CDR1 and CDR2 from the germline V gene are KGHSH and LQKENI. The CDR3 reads CASSEYGYEQYF. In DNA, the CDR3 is TGTGCCAGCTCTGAATACGGCTACGAGCAGTACTTC.

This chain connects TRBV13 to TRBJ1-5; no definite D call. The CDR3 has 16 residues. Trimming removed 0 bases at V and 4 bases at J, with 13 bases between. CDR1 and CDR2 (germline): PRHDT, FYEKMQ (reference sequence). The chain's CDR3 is CASSLGGGRRNQPQHF. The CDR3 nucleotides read TGTGCCAGCAGCTTAGGGGGAGGGCGAAGGAATCAGCCCCAGCATTTT.

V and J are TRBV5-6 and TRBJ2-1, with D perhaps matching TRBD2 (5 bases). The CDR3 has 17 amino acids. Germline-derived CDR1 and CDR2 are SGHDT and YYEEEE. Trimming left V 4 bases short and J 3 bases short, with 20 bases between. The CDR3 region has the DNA TGTGCCAGCAGCCCCATTTTAGCGCAGCGGTACTACAATGAGCAGTTCTTC. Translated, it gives CASSPILAQRYYNEQFF.

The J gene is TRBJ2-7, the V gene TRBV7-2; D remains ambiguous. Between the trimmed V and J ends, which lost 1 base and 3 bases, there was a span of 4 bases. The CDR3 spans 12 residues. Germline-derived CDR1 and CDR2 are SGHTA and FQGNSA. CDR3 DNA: TGTGCCAGCAGCTTAGTCCTCTACGAGCAGTACTTC. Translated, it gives CASSLVLYEQYF. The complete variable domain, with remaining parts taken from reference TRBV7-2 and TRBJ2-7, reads GAGVSQSPSNKVTEKGKDVELRCDPISGHTALYWYRQSLGQGLEFLIYFQGNSAPDKSGLPSDRFSAERTGGSVSTLTIQRTQQEDSAVYLCASSLVLYEQYFGPGTRLTVT.

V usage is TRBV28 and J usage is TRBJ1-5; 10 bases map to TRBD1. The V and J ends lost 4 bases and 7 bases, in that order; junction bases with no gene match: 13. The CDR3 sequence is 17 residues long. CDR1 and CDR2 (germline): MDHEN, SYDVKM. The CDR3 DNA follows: TGTGCCAGCAGTTCCCCGACAGGGACAGGGGTCGTGCAGCCCCAGCATTTT. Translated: CASSSPTGTGVVQPQHF. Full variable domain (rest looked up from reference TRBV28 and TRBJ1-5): DVKVTQSSRYLVKRTGEKVFLECVQDMDHENMFWYRQDPGLGLRLIYFSYDVKMKEKGDIPEGYSVSREKKERFSLILESASTNQTSMYLCASSSPTGTGVVQPQHFGDGTRLSIL.

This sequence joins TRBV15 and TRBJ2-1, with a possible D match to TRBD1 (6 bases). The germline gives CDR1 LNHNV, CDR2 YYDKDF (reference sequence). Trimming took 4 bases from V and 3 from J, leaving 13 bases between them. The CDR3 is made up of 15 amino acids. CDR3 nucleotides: TGTGCCACCAGCATAAAGACAGGTTTCTACAATGAGCAGTTCTTC. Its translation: CATSIKTGFYNEQFF.

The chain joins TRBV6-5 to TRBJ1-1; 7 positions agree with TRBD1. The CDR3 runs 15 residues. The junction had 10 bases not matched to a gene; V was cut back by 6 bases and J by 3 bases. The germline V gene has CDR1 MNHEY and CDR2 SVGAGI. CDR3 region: CASSATGRKDTEAFF. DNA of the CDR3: TGTGCCAGCAGCGCGACAGGGAGGAAGGACACTGAAGCTTTCTTT.

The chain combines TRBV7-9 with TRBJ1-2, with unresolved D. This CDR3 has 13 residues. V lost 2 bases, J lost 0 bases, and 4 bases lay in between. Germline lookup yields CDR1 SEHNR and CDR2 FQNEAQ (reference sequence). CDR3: CASSLPANYGYTF. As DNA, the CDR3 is TGTGCCAGCAGCTTACCAGCTAACTATGGCTACACCTTC.

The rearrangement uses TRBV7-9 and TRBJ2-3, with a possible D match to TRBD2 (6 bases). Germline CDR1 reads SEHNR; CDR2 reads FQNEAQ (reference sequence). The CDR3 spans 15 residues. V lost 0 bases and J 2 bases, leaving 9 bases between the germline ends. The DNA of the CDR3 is TGTGCCAGCAGCTTAGCGGGAGGTCCCACAGATACGCAGTATTTT. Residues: CASSLAGGPTDTQYF.

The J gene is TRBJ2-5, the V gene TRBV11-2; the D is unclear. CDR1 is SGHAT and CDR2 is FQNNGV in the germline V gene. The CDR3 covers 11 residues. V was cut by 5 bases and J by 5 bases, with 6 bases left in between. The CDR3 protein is CASSPGETQYF. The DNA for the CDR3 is TGTGCCAGCAGCCCCGGGGAGACCCAGTACTTC.

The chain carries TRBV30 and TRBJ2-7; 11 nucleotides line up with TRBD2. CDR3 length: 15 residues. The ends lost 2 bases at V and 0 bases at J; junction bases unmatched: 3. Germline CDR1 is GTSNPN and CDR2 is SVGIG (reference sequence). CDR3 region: CAWSRLAGSSYEQYF. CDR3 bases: TGTGCCTGGAGTAGACTAGCGGGAAGCTCCTACGAGCAGTACTTC.

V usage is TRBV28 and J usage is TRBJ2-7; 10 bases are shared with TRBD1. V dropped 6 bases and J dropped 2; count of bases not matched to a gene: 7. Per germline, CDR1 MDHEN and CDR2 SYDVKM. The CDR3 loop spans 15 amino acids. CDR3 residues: CASRSTGTGAYEQYF. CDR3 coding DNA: TGTGCCAGCAGATCCACCGGGACAGGGGCCTACGAGCAGTACTTC.

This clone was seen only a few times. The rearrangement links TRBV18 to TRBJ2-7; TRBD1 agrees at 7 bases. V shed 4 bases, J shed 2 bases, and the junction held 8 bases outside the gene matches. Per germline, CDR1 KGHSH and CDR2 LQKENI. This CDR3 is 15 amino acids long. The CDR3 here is CASSQLPQGTYEQYF. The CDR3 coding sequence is TGTGCCAGCTCACAGCTCCCACAGGGGACCTACGAGCAGTACTTC.

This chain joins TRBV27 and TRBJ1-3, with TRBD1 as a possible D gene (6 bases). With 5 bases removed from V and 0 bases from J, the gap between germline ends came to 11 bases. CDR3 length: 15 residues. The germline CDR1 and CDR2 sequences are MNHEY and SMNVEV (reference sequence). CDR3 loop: CASSHNRDSGNTIYF. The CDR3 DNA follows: TGTGCCAGCAGTCACAACAGGGACTCTGGAAACACCATATATTTT.

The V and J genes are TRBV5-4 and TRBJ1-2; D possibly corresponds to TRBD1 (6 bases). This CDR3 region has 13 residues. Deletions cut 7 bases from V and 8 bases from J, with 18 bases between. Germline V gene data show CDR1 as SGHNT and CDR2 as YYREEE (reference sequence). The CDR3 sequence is CASGTAGDRGYTF. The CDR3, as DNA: TGTGCCAGCGGAACGGCAGGGGATCGCGGCTACACCTTC.

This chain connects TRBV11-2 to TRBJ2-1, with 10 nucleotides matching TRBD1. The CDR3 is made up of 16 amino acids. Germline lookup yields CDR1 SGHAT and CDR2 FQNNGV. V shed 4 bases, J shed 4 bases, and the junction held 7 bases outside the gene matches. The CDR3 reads CASSSEDRGGYNEQFF. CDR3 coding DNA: TGTGCCAGCAGCTCTGAGGACAGGGGGGGTTACAATGAGCAGTTCTTC.

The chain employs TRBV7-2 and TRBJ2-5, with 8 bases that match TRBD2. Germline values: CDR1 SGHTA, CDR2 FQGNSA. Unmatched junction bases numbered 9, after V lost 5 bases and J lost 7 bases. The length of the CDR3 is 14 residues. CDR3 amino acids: CASSMDSGKATQYF. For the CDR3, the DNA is TGTGCCAGCAGCATGGATAGCGGGAAGGCGACCCAGTACTTC.

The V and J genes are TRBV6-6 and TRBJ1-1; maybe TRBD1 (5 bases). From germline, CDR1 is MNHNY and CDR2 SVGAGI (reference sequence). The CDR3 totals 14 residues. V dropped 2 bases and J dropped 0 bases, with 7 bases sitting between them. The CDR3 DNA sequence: TGTGCCAGCAGTTACGACAGACTGAACACTGAAGCTTTCTTT. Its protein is CASSYDRLNTEAFF.

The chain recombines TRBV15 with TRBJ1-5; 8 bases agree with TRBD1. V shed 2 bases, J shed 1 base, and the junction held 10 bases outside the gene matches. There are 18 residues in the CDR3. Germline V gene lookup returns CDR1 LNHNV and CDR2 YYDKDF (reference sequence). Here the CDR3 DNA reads TGTGCCACCAGCAGAACCCGGACAGGGATAGGGAGCAATCAGCCCCAGCATTTT. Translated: CATSRTRTGIGSNQPQHF.

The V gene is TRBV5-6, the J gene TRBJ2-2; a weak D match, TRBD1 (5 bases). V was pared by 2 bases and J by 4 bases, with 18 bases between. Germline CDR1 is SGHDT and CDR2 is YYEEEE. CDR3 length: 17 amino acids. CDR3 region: CASSLPQWGSGTGELFF. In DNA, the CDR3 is TGTGCCAGCAGCTTACCCCAGTGGGGCTCGGGCACCGGGGAGCTGTTTTTT.

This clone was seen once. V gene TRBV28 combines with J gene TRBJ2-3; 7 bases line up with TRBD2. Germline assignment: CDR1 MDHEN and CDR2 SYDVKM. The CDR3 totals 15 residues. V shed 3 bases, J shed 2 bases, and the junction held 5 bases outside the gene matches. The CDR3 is CASSFRSGNTDTQYF. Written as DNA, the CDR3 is TGTGCCAGCAGTTTCCGGAGCGGGAACACAGATACGCAGTATTTT.

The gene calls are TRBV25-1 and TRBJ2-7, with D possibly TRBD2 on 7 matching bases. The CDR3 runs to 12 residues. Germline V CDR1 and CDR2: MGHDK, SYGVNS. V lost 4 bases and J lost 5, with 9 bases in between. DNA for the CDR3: TGTGCCAGCAGTGCGGGGGGCCACGAGCAGTACTTC. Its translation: CASSAGGHEQYF.

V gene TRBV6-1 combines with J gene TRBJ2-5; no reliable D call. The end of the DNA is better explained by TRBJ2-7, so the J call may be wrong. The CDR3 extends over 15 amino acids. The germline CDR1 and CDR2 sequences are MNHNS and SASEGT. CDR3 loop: CASSDGHPSSYEQYF. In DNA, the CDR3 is TGTGCCAGCAGTGATGGGCATCCTAGCTCCTACGAGCAGTACTTC.

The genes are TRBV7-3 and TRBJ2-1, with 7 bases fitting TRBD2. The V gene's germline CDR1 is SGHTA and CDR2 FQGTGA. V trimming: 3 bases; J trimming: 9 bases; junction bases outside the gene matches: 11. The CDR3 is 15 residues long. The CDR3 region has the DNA TGTGCCAGCAGCTTTATTGGCGGGGGTTTAGGTGAGCAGTTCTTC. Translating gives CASSFIGGGLGEQFF.

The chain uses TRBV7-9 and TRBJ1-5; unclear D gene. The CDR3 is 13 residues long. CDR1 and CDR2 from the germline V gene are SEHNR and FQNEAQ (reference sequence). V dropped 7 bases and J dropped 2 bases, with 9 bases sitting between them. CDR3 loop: CASTGVGNQPQHF. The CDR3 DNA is TGTGCCAGCACCGGGGTGGGCAATCAGCCCCAGCATTTT. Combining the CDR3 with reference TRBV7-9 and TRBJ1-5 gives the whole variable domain DTGVSQNPRHKITKRGQNVTFRCDPISEHNRLYWYRQTLGQGPEFLTYFQNEAQLEKSRLLSDRFSAERPKGSFSTLEIQRTEQGDSAMYLCASTGVGNQPQHFGDGTRLSIL.